Described below is a single TCR beta chain sequence and its context. This clone was seen just once. There is no known antigen for this receptor. No qualities accompany the bases; no much larger clone lies one base away. The germline V gene sets CDR1 to ENHRY and CDR2 to SYGVKD. From V the trimming removes 4 bases and from J it removes 4 bases, while the gene matches leave 7 bases of the junction unaccounted for. The CDR3 holds 14 amino acids from the cysteine to the phenylalanine. The only DNA kept is the CDR3, 42 bases in frame from the first base. The sample comes from a study of blood T cell repertoires in COVID-19 (dated by TCRdb to the early 2020s). Regarding the complete study: Collaborator samples came from the United States, Italy and Spain and covered acute and convalescent phases of COVID-19. The prospective study material was composed of cDNA or gDNA derived from T cells, B-cell-depleted T cells, or PBMCs. Subjects who had been exposed to COVID-19, were actively infected with it, or had recovered from it provided the deeply sampled blood TCRbeta repertoires that made up the dataset. A freely available public database, intended as a resource for researchers studying the immune response to SARS-CoV-2, is where the repertoires were released. The samples were drawn from the first 160 participants of the ongoing ImmuneRACE study and from 1,200 or so subjects provided by 6 global collaborators. Sample metadata almost always included a de-identified subject ID, COVID-19 status, age in years and sex. Where HLA class I and class II types were available, the types were taken from metadata supplied by the sample provider, not from assay-based typing.

Each collaborating institution followed its own protocols to collect whole blood in K2EDTA tubes. Collaborator samples were shipped for TCRbeta analysis as frozen whole blood, isolated PBMCs, or DNA extracted from either sample type. Broader findings and caveats from the paper: The amount of clinical and demographic metadata varied by source and participant and was provided uncurated.

The immunoSEQ Assay, a bias-controlled multiplex PCR, was used to amplify TCRbeta CDR3 regions from genomic DNA. Concerning the study's data processing: The number of nucleated cells in each sample was estimated by amplification of reference gene primers within the assay. To quantify the absolute abundance of each unique TCRbeta CDR3 rearrangement, sequence reads were collapsed and filtered. For each sample, productive Simpson clonality was calculated as the square root of Simpson's diversity index across productive rearrangements. The source is immuneACCESS, and TCRdb retained only in-frame sequences with V and J called. Part of the clones is not carried over; for the studies checked, unresolved V genes explain less than half of this, and the remainder is unexplained. V, J and clone size are taken as reported in that table, and D and trimming were inferred from the DNA itself. The sample table holds 95,000 to 120,000 clones, of which 85% were seen once. More than 10% of the sample belongs to the ten largest clones.

Input material: peripheral blood. The receptor was derived from a human donor in a cohort sampled during active COVID-19. Here the chain combines TRBV10-3 and TRBJ2-7; 7 junctional bases match TRBD1. The CDR3 reads as follows: CAISGGPGGYEQYF. DNA sequence: TGTGCCATCAGTGGGGGGCCAGGGGGTTACGAGCAGTACTTC.